The present entry profiles one T cell receptor beta chain with its context. Its specificity is unknown. The CDR3 runs to 17 residues. Trimming cost V 0 bases and J 1 base, with 15 bases left between them. From germline, CDR1 is LGHDT and CDR2 YNNKEL (reference sequence). The sample originates from a study of T cells in Graves' hyperthyroidism and ophthalmopathy. Study conclusions and caveats: Ophthalmopathy was model-predicted a median 6.5 months pre-onset.

Not enrolled were patients with uncontrolled infection, other autoimmune disease, pregnancy or lactation. From RNA transcripts, TCR beta CDR3 regions were amplified. An initial round of RT-PCR targeting the TCR CDR3 relied on the HTBI primer set. TCRdb fed the multiplex PCR reads into MiXCR, producing one record per CDR3 protein. The data show a few hundred thousand distinct CDR3 sequences, 11% to 15% seen once. Specimen: blood. The receptor was derived from a woman in her forties with Graves' hyperthyroidism. V and J are TRBV3-1 and TRBJ1-1; a possible D gene is TRBD1 (5 bases). CDR3 residues: CASSQDLADSGNTEAFF. CDR3 bases: TGTGCCAGCAGCCAAGATCTCGCTGACAGCGGGAACACTGAAGCTTTCTTT.